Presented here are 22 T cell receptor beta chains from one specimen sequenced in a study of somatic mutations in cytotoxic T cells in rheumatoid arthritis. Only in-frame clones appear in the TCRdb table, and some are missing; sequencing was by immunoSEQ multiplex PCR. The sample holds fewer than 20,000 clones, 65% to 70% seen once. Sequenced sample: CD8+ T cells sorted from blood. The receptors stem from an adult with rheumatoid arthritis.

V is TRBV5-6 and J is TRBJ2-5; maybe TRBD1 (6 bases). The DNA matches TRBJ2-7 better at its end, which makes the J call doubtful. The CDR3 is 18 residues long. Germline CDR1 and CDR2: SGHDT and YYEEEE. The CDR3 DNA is TGTGCCAGCAGCTTGTGGCTGGCAGGGGCAGATACTGGCTACGAGCAGTACTTC. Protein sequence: CASSLWLAGADTGYEQYF.

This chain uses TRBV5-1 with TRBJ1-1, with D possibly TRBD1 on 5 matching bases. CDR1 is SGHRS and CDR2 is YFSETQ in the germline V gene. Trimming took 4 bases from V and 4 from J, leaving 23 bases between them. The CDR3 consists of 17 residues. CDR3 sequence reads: CASSAPRVGQVPTEAFF. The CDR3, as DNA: TGCGCCAGCAGCGCCCCCAGAGTCGGACAAGTACCCACTGAAGCTTTCTTT.

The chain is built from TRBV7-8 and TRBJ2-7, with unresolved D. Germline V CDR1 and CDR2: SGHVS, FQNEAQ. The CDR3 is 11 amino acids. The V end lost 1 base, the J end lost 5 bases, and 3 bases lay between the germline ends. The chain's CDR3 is CASSLDNEQYF. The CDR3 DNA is TGTGCCAGCAGCTTAGATAACGAGCAGTACTTC.

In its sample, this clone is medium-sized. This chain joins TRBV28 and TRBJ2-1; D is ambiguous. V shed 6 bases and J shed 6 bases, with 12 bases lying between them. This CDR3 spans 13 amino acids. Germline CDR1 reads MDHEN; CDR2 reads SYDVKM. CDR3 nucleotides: TGTGCCAGCAGCTTCGAGTTTATCAATGAGCAGTTCTTC. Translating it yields CASSFEFINEQFF.

The CDR3 DNA reads as TGTGCCAGCAGCTTAATCGGGCAGGGCCCTAACTATGGCTACACCTTC. Protein product: CASSLIGQGPNYGYTF. The V and J genes are TRBV7-9 and TRBJ1-2; TRBD1 might be the D (5 bases). This CDR3 has 16 residues. V was trimmed by 2 bases and J by 0 bases, leaving 13 bases between them. The germline CDR1 and CDR2 sequences are SEHNR and FQNEAQ (reference sequence).

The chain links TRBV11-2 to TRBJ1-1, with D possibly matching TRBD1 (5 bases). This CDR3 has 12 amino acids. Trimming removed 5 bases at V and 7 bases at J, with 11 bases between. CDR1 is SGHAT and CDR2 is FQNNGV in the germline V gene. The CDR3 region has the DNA TGTGCCAGCAGCCCCGGGGGGGGTGAAGCTTTCTTT. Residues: CASSPGGGEAFF.

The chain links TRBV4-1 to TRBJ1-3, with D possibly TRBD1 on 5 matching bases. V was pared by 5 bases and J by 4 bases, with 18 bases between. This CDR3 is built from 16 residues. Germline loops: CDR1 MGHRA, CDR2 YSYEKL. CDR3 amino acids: CASSKTQGLAGNTIYF. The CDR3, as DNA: TGCGCCAGCAGCAAAACCCAGGGACTGGCGGGAAACACCATATATTTT.

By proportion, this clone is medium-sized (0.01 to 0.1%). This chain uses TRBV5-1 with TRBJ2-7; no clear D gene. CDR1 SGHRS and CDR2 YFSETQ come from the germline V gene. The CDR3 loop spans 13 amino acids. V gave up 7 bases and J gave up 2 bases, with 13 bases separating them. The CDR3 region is CASEPDGTYEQYF. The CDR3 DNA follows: TGCGCCAGCGAACCTGACGGAACCTACGAGCAGTACTTC.

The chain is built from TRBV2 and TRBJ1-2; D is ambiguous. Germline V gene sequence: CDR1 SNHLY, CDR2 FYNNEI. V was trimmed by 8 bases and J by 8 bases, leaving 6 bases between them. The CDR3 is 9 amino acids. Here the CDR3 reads CASGSGYTF. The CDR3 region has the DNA TGTGCCAGCGGGTCAGGCTACACCTTC.

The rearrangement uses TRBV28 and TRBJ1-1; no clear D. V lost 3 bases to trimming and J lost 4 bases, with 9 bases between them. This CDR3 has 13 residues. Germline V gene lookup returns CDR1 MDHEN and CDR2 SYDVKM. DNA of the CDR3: TGTGCCAGCAGTTTGAGATCAGGCACTGAAGCTTTCTTT. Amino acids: CASSLRSGTEAFF.

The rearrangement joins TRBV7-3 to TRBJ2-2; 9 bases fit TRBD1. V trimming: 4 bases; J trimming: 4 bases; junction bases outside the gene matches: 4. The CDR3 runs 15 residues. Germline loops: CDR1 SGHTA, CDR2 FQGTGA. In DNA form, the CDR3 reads TGTGCCAGCAGCTCCCCGGGACAGGGCACCGGGGAGCTGTTTTTT. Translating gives CASSSPGQGTGELFF. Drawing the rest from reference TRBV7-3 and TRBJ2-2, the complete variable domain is GAGVSQTPSNKVTEKGKYVELRCDPISGHTALYWYRQSLGQGPEFLIYFQGTGAADDSGLPNDRFFAVRPEGSVSTLKIQRTERGDSAVYLCASSSPGQGTGELFFGEGSRLTVL.

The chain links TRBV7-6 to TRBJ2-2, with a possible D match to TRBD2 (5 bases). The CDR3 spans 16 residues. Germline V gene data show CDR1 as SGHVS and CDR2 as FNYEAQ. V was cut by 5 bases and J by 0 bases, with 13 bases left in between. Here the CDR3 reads CASSPRVGANTGELFF. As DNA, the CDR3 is TGTGCCAGCAGCCCGCGGGTGGGAGCGAACACCGGGGAGCTGTTTTTT.

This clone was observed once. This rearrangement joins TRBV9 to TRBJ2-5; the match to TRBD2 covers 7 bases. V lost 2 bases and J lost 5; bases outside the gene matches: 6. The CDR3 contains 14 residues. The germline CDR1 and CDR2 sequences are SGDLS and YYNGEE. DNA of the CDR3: TGTGCCAGCAGCGTCGCGGGGGACTGGGAGACCCAGTACTTC. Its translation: CASSVAGDWETQYF.

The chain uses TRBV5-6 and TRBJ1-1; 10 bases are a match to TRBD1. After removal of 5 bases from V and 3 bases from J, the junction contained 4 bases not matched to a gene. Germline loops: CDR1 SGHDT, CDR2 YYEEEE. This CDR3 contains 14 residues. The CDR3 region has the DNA TGTGCCAGCAGATTCGGGACAGGGGACACTGAAGCTTTCTTT. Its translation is CASRFGTGDTEAFF. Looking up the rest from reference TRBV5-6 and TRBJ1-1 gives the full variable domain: DAGVTQSPTHLIKTRGQQVTLRCSPKSGHDTVSWYQQALGQGPQFIFQYYEEEERQRGNFPDRFSGHQFPNYSSELNVNALLLGDSALYLCASRFGTGDTEAFFGQGTRLTVV.

Written as DNA, the CDR3 is TGCGCCAGCAGCCAAGATCTAAGCGGGGGGGAATACGAGCAGTACTTC. This encodes CASSQDLSGGEYEQYF. This chain connects TRBV4-3 to TRBJ2-7, with 10 bases identical to TRBD2. Germline-derived CDR1 and CDR2 are LGHNA and YSLEER. The CDR3 sequence is 16 residues long. The V segment lost 0 bases and the J segment 4 bases; nucleotides outside the gene matches: 6.

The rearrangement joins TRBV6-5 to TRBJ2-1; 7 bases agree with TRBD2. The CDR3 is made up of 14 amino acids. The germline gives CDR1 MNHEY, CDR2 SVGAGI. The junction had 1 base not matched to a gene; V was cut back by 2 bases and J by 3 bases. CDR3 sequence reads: CASSYGGDYNEQFF. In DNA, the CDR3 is TGTGCCAGCAGTTACGGGGGGGACTACAATGAGCAGTTCTTC.

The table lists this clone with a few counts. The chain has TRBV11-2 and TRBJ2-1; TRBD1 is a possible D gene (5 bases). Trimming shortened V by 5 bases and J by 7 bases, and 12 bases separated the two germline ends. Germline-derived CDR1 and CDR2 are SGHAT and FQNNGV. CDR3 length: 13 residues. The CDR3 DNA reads TGTGCCAGCAGCCCCCGGAAGGGGAATGAGCAGTTCTTC. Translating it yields CASSPRKGNEQFF.

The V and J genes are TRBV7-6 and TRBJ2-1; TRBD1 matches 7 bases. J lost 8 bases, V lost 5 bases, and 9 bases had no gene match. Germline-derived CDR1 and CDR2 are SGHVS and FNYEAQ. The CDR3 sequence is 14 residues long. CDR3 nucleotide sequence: TGTGCCAGCAGCCCCCAGACAGGGTGGGATGAGCAGTTCTTC. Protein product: CASSPQTGWDEQFF.

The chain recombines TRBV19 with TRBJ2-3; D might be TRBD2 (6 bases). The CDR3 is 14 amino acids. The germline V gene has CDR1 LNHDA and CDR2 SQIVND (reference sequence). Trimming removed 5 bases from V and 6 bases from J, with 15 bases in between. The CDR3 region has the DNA TGTGCCAGTAGTTCTGGGACCGGGAGTGATACGCAGTATTTT. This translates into CASSSGTGSDTQYF.

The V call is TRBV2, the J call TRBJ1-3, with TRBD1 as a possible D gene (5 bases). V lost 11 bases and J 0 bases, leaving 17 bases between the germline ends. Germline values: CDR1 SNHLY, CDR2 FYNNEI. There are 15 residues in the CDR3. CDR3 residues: CAGEGFYSSGNTIYF. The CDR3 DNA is TGTGCCGGGGAGGGGTTTTACAGCTCTGGAAACACCATATATTTT.

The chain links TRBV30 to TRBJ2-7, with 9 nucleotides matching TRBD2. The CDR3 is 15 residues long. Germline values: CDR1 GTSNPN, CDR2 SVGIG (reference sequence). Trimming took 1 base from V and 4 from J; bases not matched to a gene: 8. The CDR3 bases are TGTGCCTGGAGTGATGCGCGGGGGGGCCGTTACGAGCAGTACTTC. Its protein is CAWSDARGGRYEQYF.

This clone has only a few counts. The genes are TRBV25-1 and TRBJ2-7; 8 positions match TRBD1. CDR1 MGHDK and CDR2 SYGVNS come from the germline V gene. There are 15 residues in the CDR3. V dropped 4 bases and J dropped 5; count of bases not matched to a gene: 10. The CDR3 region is CASSADQDREDEQYF. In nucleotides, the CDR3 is TGTGCCAGCAGTGCTGACCAGGACAGGGAGGACGAGCAGTACTTC.